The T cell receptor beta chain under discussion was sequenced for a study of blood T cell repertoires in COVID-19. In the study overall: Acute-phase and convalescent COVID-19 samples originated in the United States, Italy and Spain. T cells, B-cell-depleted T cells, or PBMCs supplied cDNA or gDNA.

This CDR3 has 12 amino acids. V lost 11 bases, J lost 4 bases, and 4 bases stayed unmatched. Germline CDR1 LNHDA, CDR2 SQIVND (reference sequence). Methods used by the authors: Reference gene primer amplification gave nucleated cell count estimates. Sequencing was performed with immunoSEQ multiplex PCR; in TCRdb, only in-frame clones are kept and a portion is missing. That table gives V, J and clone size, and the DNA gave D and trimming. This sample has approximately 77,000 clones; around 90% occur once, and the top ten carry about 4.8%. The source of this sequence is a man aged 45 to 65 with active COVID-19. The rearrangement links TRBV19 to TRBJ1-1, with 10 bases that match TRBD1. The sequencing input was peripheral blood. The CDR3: CAARTGGTEAFF. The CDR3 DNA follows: TGTGCCGCCCGGACAGGGGGCACTGAAGCTTTCTTT.